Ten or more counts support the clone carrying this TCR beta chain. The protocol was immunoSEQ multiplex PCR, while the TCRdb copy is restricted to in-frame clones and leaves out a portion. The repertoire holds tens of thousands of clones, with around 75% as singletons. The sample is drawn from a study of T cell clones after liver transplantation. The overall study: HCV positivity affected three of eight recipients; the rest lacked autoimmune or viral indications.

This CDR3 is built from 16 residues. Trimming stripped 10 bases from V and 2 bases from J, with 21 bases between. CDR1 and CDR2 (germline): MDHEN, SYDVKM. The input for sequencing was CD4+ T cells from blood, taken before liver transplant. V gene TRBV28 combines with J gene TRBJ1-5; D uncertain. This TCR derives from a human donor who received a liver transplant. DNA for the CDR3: TGTGCCACTCTGCGGGGTAAGGGAGGCGGCAATCAGCCCCAGCATTTT. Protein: CATLRGKGGGNQPQHF.